Sequencing of this T cell receptor (beta chain) was carried out in a study of a mutant IDH1 vaccine in newly diagnosed glioma. Study details: The study gave patients eight vaccinations in weeks 1, 3, 5, 7, 11, 15, 19, 23. Once 4-6 weeks had passed after radiotherapy alone, vaccination started, or it started with temozolomide cycles. Before enrollment, the patients had been treated with radiotherapy alone, temozolomide alone, or both together. Most of them had received both.

The germline V and J ends were trimmed by 3 bases and 7 bases, with 10 bases remaining between them. Germline V gives CDR1 SGHNT, CDR2 YYREEE (reference sequence). The CDR3 extends over 12 amino acids. Sequencing used immunoSEQ multiplex PCR; TCRdb keeps in-frame clones, though not all of them. Of over 45,000 clones listed, 81% are singletons. Time point: week 5, during vaccination. All doses held 300 ug of mutant IDH1 20-mer peptide, with topical imiquimod. Broader study findings: Pseudoprogression showed no apparent link to changes in top peripheral T cell clonotypes.

As to this clone: The antigen remains undetermined.

This receptor was identified in a man aged 30-40 years with glioma. The material was PBMCs, obtained from a glioma patient whose treatment included an IDH1 peptide vaccine. The chain has TRBV5-4 and TRBJ2-5; no clear D. CDR3 loop: CASSYSPGTQYF. DNA for the CDR3: TGTGCCAGCAGCTACTCGCCGGGGACCCAGTACTTC.